The entry below describes one T cell receptor beta chain. The sample belongs to a study of blood T cell repertoires in COVID-19. The length of the CDR3 is 14 residues. Looked up from germline, CDR1 is MNHEY and CDR2 is SVGAGI. The germline V and J ends were trimmed by 6 bases and 1 base, with 12 bases remaining between them. In the original workflow: Amplification of reference gene primers provided the estimated nucleated cell counts. Assay used: immunoSEQ multiplex PCR; TCRdb lists only in-frame clones, some missing. D and trimming were read from the DNA, whereas the V and J calls and clone size are those reported in that table. The top ten clones hold 0.95% to 1.5% of a sample with about 170,000 clones, roughly nine tenths of them seen once.

The chain combines TRBV6-5 with TRBJ2-5; a possible D gene is TRBD1 (6 bases). Sequenced: PBMCs or T cells enriched from blood (not recorded which). This clonotype was sampled from a human donor with acute COVID-19. The donor label of this sample is uncertain. The CDR3 nucleotides are TGTGCCAGCAGACTACAGGGAGCCCAAGAGACCCAGTACTTC. Its protein product is CASRLQGAQETQYF.